The present T cell receptor beta chain was sequenced within a study of T-cell memory formation after mild COVID-19. On this clonotype: What it binds is not known.

Study-wide points: Largely, contracting CD4+ clones fell within CM and EM, and contracting CD8+ clones within EMRA. The study detected some responding clones in pre-infection memory, suggesting cross-reactive memory joined. CD4/CD8 balance characterized clones contracting day 15 to 85, and CD4+ skew characterized later expanders.

Germline CDR1 reads SEHNR; CDR2 reads FQNEAQ (reference sequence). V dropped 2 bases and J dropped 5 bases, with 12 bases sitting between them. CDR3 length: 15 amino acids. TCRdb re-called the 5' RACE reads with MiXCR, one entry per CDR3 protein. Of roughly 350,000 distinct CDR3 sequences listed, around 27% are singletons. Material for sequencing was PBMCs or a T cell subset sorted from them (not recorded which). The clonotype comes from an adult woman who had mild COVID-19 (a few samples of this study predate the infection). Cell type and time point are not known. The J gene is TRBJ2-2, the V gene TRBV7-9, with D possibly being TRBD1 (6 bases). The CDR3 sequence is CASSLYVGATGELFF. DNA of the CDR3: TGTGCCAGCAGCTTATATGTGGGGGCTACCGGGGAGCTGTTTTTT.